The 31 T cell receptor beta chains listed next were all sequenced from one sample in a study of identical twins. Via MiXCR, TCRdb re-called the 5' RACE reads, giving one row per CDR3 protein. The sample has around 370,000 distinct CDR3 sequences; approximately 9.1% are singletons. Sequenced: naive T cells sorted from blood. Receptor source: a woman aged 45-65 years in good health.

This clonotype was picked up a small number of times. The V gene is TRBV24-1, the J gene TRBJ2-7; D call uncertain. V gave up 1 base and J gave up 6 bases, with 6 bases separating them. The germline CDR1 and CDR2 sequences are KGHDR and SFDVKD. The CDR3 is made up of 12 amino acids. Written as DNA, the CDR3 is TGTGCCACCAGTGATTTCGTCGGCGAGCAGTACTTC. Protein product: CATSDFVGEQYF.

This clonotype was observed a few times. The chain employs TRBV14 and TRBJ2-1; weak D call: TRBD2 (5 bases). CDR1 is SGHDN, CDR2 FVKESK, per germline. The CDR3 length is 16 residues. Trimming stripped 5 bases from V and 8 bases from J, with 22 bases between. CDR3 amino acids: CASSSTGTPAGDEQFF. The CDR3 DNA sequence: TGTGCCAGCAGCTCCACGGGAACTCCGGCTGGCGATGAGCAGTTCTTC.

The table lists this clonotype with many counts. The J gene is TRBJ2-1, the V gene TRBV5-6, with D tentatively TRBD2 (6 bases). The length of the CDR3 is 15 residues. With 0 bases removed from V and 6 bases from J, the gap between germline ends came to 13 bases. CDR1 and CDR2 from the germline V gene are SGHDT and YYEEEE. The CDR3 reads CASSLAGEGLNEQFF. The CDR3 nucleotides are TGTGCCAGCAGCTTGGCGGGAGAGGGGCTCAATGAGCAGTTCTTC.

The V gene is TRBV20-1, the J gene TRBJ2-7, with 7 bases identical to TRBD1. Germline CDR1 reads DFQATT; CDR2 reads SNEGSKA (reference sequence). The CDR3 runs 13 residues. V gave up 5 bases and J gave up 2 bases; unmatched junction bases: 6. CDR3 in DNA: TGCAGTGCTGGTAGGGACAGTACCTACGAGCAGTACTTC. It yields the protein CSAGRDSTYEQYF.

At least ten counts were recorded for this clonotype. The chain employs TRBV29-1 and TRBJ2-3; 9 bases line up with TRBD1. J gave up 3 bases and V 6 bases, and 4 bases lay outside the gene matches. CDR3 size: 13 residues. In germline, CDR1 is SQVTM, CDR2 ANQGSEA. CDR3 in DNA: TGCAGCGTGAGGGACAGGGTAACAGATACGCAGTATTTT. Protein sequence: CSVRDRVTDTQYF.

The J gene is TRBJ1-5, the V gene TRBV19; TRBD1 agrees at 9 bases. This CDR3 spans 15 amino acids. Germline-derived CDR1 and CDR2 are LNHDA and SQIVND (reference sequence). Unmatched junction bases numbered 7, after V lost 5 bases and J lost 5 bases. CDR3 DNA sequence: TGTGCCAGTAGTGAGGGACAGGGTGTAGATCAGCCCCAGCATTTT. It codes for CASSEGQGVDQPQHF.

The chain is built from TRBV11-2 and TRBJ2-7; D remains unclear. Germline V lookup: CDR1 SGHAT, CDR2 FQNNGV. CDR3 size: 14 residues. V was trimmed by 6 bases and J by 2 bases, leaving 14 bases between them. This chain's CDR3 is CASRDGPPTYEQYV. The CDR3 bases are TGTGCCAGCAGGGATGGGCCCCCAACCTACGAGCAGTACGTC.

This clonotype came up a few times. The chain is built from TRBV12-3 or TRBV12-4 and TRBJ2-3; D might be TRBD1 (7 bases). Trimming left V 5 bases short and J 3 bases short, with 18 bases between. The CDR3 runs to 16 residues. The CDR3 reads CASSPGAGGVTDTQYF. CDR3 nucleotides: TGTGCCAGCAGTCCGGGGGCAGGGGGTGTGACAGATACGCAGTATTTT.

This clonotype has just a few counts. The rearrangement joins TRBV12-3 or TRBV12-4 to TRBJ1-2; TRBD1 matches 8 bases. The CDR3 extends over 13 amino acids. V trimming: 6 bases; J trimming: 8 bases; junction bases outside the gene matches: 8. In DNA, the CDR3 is TGTGCCAGCAGCGGACAGGGAATGGGGGGCTACACCTTC. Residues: CASSGQGMGGYTF.

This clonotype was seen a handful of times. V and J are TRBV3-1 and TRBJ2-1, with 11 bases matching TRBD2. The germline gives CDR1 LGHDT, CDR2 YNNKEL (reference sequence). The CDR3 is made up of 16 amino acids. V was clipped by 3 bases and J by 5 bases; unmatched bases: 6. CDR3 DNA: TGTGCCAGCAGCCAGGGGAGACTAGCGGGGAACAATGAGCAGTTCTTC. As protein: CASSQGRLAGNNEQFF.

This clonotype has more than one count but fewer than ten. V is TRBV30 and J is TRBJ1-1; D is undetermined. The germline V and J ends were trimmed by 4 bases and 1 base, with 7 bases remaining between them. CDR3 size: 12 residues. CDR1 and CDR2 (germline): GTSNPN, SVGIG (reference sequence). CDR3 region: CAWNRENTEAFF. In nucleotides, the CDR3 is TGTGCCTGGAATCGGGAGAACACTGAAGCTTTCTTT.

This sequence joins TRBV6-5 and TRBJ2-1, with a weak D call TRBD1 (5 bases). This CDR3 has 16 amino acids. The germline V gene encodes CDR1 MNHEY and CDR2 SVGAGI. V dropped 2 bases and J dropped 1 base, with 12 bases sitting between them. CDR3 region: CASSYRGGFSYNEQFF. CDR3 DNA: TGTGCCAGCAGTTACAGGGGTGGATTTTCCTACAATGAGCAGTTCTTC.

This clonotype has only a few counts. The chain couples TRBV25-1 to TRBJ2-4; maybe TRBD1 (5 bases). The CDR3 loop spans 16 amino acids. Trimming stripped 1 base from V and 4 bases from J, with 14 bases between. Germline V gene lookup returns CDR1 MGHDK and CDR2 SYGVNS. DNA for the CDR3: TGTGCCAGCAGTGAATTGGGTCAGGGCTCTAAAAACATTCAGTACTTC. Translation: CASSELGQGSKNIQYF.

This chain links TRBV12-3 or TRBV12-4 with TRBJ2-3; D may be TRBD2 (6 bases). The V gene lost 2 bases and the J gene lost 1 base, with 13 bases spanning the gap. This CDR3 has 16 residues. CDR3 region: CASSLRGRRRTDTQYF. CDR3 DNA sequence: TGTGCCAGCAGTTTACGGGGGAGAAGACGCACAGATACGCAGTATTTT.

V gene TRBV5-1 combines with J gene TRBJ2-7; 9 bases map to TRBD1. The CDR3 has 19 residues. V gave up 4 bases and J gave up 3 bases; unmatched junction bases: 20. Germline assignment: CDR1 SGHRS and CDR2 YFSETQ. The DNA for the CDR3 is TGCGCCAGCAGCGTCAGTCAGTCCTTTATGGGACAGGGAAACTACGAGCAGTACTTC. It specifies CASSVSQSFMGQGNYEQYF.

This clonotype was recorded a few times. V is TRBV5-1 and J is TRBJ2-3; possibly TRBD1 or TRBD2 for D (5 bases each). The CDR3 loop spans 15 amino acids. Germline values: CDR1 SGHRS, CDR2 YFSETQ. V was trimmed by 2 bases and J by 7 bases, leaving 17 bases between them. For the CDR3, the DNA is TGCGCCAGCAGCTTCGACAGCCGGGGTATAAATACGCAGTATTTT. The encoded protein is CASSFDSRGINTQYF.

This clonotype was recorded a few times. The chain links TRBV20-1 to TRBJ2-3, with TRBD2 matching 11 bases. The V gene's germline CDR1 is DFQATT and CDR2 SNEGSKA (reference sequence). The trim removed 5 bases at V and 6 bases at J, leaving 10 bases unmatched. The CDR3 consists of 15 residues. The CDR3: CSAYGPLAGADTQYF. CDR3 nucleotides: TGCAGTGCTTACGGCCCACTAGCGGGAGCGGATACGCAGTATTTT.

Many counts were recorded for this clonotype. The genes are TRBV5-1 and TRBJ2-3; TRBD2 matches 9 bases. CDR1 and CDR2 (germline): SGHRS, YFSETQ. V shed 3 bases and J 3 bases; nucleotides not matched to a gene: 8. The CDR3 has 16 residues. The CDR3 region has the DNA TGCGCCAGCAGCTCTTCAGGTAGCGGGAGAACAGATACGCAGTATTTT. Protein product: CASSSSGSGRTDTQYF.

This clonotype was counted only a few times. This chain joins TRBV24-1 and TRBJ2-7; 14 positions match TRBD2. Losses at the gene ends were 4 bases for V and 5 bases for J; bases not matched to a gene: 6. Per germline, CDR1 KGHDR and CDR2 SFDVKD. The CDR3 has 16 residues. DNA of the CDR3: TGTGCCACCAGTGACCGTGGGACTAGCGGGAGCCACGAGCAGTACTTC. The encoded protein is CATSDRGTSGSHEQYF.

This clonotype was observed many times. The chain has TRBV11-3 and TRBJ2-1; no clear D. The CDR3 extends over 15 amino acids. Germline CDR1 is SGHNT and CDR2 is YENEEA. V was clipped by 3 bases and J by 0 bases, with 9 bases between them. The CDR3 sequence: CASSFQASSYNEQFF. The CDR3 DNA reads TGTGCCAGCAGCTTCCAGGCTAGCTCCTACAATGAGCAGTTCTTC.

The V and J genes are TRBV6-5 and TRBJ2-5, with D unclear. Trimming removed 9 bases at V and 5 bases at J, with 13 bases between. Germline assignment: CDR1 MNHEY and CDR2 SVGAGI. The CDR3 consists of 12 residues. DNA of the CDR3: TGTGCCAGATGTCACCCAAGCGAGACCCAGTACTTC. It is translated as CARCHPSETQYF.

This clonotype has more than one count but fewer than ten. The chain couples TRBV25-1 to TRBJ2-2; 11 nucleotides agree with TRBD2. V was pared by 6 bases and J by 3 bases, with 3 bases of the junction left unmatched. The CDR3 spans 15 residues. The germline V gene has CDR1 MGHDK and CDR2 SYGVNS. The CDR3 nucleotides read TGTGCCAGCAGAACTAGCGGGAGAGACACCGGGGAGCTGTTTTTT. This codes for CASRTSGRDTGELFF.

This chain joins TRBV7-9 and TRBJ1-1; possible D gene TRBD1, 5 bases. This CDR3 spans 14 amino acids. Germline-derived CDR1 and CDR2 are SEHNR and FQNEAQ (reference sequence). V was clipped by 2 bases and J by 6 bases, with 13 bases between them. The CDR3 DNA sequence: TGTGCCAGCAGCTTACGTTGGGGGGAATCTGAAGCTTTCTTT. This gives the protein CASSLRWGESEAFF.

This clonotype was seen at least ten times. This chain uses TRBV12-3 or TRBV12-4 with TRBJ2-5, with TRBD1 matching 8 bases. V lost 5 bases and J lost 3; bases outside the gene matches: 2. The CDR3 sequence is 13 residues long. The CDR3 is CASSLQGEETQYF. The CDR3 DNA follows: TGTGCCAGCAGTCTACAGGGGGAAGAGACCCAGTACTTC.

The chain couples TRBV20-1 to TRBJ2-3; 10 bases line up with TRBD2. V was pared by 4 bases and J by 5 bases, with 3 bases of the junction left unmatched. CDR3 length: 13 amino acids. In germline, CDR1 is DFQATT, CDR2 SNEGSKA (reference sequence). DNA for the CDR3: TGCAGTGCTAAAGCGGGAGGGGTAGATACGCAGTATTTT. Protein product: CSAKAGGVDTQYF.

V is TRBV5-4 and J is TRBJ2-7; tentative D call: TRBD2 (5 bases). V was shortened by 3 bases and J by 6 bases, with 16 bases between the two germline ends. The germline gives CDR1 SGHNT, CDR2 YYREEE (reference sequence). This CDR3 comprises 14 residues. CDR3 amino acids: CASSWTGIVSEQYF. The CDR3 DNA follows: TGTGCCAGCAGCTGGACGGGGATAGTCTCCGAGCAGTACTTC.

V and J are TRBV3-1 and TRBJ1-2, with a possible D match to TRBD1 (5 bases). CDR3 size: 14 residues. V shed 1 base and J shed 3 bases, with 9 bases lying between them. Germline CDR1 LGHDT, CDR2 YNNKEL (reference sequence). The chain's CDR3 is CASSQAREHYGYTF. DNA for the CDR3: TGTGCCAGCAGCCAAGCCAGGGAGCACTATGGCTACACCTTC. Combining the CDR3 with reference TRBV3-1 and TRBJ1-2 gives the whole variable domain DTAVSQTPKYLVTQMGNDKSIKCEQNLGHDTMYWYKQDSKKFLKIMFSYNNKELIINETVPNRFSPKSPDKAHLNLHINSLELGDSAVYFCASSQAREHYGYTFGSGTRLTVV.

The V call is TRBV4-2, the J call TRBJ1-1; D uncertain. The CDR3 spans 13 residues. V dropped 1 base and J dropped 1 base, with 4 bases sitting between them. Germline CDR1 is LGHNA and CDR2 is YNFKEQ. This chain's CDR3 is CASSQGKNTEAFF. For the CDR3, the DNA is TGTGCCAGCAGCCAAGGGAAGAACACTGAAGCTTTCTTT.

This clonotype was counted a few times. The DNA of the CDR3 is TGTGCCAGCAGGGGTGGCGGGAGGGCACTGAACACCGGGGAGCTGTTTTTT. Amino acids: CASRGGGRALNTGELFF. The V gene is TRBV27, the J gene TRBJ2-2, with TRBD2 matching 9 bases. Trimming removed 6 bases from V and 1 base from J; junction bases left unmatched: 9. This CDR3 is built from 17 residues. Germline V lookup: CDR1 MNHEY, CDR2 SMNVEV (reference sequence).

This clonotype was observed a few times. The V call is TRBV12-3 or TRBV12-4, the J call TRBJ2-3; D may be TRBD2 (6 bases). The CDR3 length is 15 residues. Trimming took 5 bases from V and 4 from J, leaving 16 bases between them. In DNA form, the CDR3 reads TGTGCCAGCAGTCGCACTAGCATCGTCGCAGATACGCAGTATTTT. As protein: CASSRTSIVADTQYF.

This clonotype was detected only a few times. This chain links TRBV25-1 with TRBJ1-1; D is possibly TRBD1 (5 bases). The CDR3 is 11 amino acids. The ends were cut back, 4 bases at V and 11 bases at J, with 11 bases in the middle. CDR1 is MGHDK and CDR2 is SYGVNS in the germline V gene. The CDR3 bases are TGTGCCAGCAGTGGTCCAGGGTTGGCTTTCTTT. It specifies CASSGPGLAFF. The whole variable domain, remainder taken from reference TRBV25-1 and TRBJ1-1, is EADIYQTPRYLVIGTGKKITLECSQTMGHDKMYWYQQDPGMELHLIHYSYGVNSTEKGDLSSESTVSRIRTEHFPLTLESARPSHTSQYLCASSGPGLAFFGQGTRLTVV.